This T cell receptor (beta chain) was identified during a study of siplizumab effects on memory and regulatory T cells. This clone has a single count. This CDR3 has 15 residues. Per germline, CDR1 SGHAT and CDR2 FQNNGV. V shed 6 bases and J shed 3 bases, with 14 bases lying between them. Per individual sample, 95,000 to 100,000 TCR templates were assayed. TCRdb keeps only in-frame clones here, not all; method: immunoSEQ multiplex PCR. Of about 82,000 clones in the sample, 80% to 90% were seen once. The clonotype comes from a human donor in good health. The chain links TRBV11-2 to TRBJ1-4; D not resolved. Specimen: Tregs sorted from blood. This CDR3 reads CASSPYTAPNEKLFF. CDR3 in DNA: TGTGCCAGCAGTCCCTACACAGCCCCTAATGAAAAACTGTTTTTT.